Given below is one T cell receptor (beta chain) in context. No antigen is known for it. Expressed TCRB transcripts were sequenced because the isolated RNA had all been reverse transcribed beforehand. Here immunoSEQ multiplex PCR was the method, and the copy in TCRdb shows in-frame clones only, minus some. The sample consists of around 300,000 clones, 9.5% to 11% of them appearing once. V gave up 3 bases and J gave up 3 bases; unmatched junction bases: 17. Germline loops: CDR1 MGHRA, CDR2 YSYEKL. The CDR3 is 21 residues long. This record belongs to a study of beta chain features in type 1 diabetes. Notes on the study in general: Patients showed naive, central memory and Treg TCRB repertoires that appeared more similar than those of healthy donors. Among type 1 diabetes patients, VDJ junctions had fewer insertions and more deletions. Equally in patients and controls, shorter templates might have been favored by PCR. No resolution was reached here on whether HLA type influences TCRB rearrangement.

The rearrangement joins TRBV4-1 to TRBJ2-5; the match to TRBD2 covers 15 bases. The sequenced sample consisted of naive CD4+ T cells from blood. The clonotype was recovered from a woman in her twenties or thirties in good health. The CDR3 region has the DNA TGCGCCAGCAGCCAGTGGGTTCGGAGGACTAGCGGGAGGGAAGGGGAAGAGACCCAGTACTTC. Protein: CASSQWVRRTSGREGEETQYF.